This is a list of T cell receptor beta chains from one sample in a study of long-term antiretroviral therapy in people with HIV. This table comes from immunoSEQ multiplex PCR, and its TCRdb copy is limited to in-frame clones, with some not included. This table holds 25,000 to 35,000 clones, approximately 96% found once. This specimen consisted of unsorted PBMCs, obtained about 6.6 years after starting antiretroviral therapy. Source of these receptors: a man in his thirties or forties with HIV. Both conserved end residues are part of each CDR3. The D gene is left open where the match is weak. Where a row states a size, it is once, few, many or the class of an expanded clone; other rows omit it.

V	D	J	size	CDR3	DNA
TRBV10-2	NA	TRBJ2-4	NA	CASSEELLAKNIQYF	TGCGCCAGCAGTGAAGAGTTACTAGCCAAAAACATTCAGTACTTC
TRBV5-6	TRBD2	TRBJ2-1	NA	CASSWGGSLYNEQFF	TGTGCCAGCAGCTGGGGCGGGAGTCTTTACAATGAGCAGTTCTTC
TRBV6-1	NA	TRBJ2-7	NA	CASSEYWDSRSYEQYF	TGTGCCAGCAGTGAATATTGGGACTCCCGCTCCTACGAGCAGTACTTC
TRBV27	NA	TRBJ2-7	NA	CASSLGDASYEQYF	TGTGCCAGCAGTTTAGGGGACGCTTCCTACGAGCAGTACTTC
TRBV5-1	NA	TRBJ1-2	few	CASSPVGVNYGYTF	TGCGCCAGCAGCCCCGTAGGGGTTAACTATGGCTACACCTTC
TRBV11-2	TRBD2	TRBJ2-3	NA	CASSFRTGGLTDTQYF	TGTGCCAGCAGCTTCCGGACGGGGGGGTTGACAGATACGCAGTATTTT
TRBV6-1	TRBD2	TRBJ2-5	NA	CARGLAGGETQYF	TGTGCCAGGGGACTAGCGGGGGGAGAGACCCAGTACTTC
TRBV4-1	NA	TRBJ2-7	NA	CASSQDGNTYEQYF	TGCGCCAGCAGCCAAGATGGGAACACCTACGAGCAGTACTTC
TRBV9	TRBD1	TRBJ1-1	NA	CASSLRTGDTEAFF	TGTGCCAGCAGCCTACGGACAGGGGACACTGAAGCTTTCTTT
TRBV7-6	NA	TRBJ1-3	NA	CASSLARGSGNTIYF	TGTGCCAGCAGCCTAGCCCGGGGTTCTGGAAACACCATATATTTT
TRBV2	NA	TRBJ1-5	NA	CASSEGGKDQPQHF	TGTGCCAGCAGTGAAGGGGGTAAAGATCAGCCCCAGCATTTT
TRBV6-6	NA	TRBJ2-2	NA	CASSPGTVNTGELFF	TGTGCCAGCAGTCCCGGGACGGTAAACACCGGGGAGCTGTTTTTT
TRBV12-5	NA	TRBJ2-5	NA	CASGSLGETGETQYF	TGTGCTAGTGGTTCCTTGGGGGAAACAGGAGAGACCCAGTACTTC
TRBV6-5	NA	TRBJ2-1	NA	CAWAQNNEQFF	TGTGCCTGGGCCCAGAACAATGAGCAGTTCTTC
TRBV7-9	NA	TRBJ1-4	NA	CASSPVSGLGEKLFF	TGTGCCAGCAGCCCAGTGTCGGGGTTGGGTGAAAAACTGTTTTTT
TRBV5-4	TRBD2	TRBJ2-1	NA	CASSLSSGGYNEQFF	TGTGCCAGCAGCTTGTCCAGCGGGGGGTACAATGAGCAGTTCTTC
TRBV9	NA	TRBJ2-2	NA	CASSKGPNTGELFF	TGTGCCAGCAGTAAAGGTCCGAACACCGGGGAGCTGTTTTTT
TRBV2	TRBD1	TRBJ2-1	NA	CASSETGTGGPYNEQFF	TGTGCCAGCAGTGAGACCGGGACAGGGGGCCCCTACAATGAGCAGTTCTTC
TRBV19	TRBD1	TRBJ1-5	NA	CASSIGTGGGQPQHF	TGTGCCAGTAGTATCGGTACAGGGGGGGGTCAGCCCCAGCATTTT
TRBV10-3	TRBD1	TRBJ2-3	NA	CAISSPGQPDTQYF	TGTGCCATCAGTTCACCGGGACAGCCAGATACGCAGTATTTT
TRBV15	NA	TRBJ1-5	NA	CATSSRTHQPQHF	TGTGCCACCAGCTCCCGGACTCATCAGCCCCAGCATTTT
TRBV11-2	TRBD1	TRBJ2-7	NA	CASSPGQIYEQYF	TGTGCCAGCAGCCCGGGACAGATCTACGAGCAGTACTTC